Below, 19 T cell receptor beta chains from the same sample are listed, as sequenced in a study of OX40 agonist ivuxolimab in advanced cancers. Libraries were prepared by immunoSEQ multiplex PCR; TCRdb keeps only in-frame clonotypes and omits some of them. The table records about 72,000 clones, roughly nine tenths of them present only once. Sequencing was performed on CD4+ or CD8+ T cells sorted from blood, taken in a trial of the OX40 agonist ivuxolimab. The receptor set was obtained from an adult with an advanced solid tumor such as melanoma, head and neck, liver or kidney cancer.

This chain connects TRBV7-9 to TRBJ2-6; perhaps TRBD2 as D (6 bases). Germline CDR1 SEHNR, CDR2 FQNEAQ (reference sequence). V shed 1 base and J shed 3 bases, with 7 bases lying between them. CDR3 size: 15 residues. Written as DNA, the CDR3 is TGTGCCAGCAGCTTAGGCGGGATTGGGGCCAACGTCCTGACTTTC. Amino acids: CASSLGGIGANVLTF.

This chain links TRBV4-2 with TRBJ2-7; D possibly corresponds to TRBD1 (6 bases). Germline V gene data show CDR1 as LGHNA and CDR2 as YNFKEQ. The ends were cut back, 1 base at V and 2 bases at J, with 9 bases in the middle. CDR3 length equals 14 residues. The CDR3 reads CASSQVAGAYEQYF. In DNA, the CDR3 is TGTGCCAGCAGCCAAGTGGCAGGGGCCTACGAGCAGTACTTC.

A word on this clone: The identical CDR3 is also encoded by other nucleotide sequences in the sample. This chain links TRBV2 with TRBJ1-2; unclear D gene. The CDR3 is 13 residues long. Between the trimmed V and J ends, which lost 4 bases and 0 bases, there was a span of 6 bases. Germline V CDR1 and CDR2: SNHLY, FYNNEI. CDR3 nucleotides: TGTGCCAGCAGTGTAACTCCTAACTATGGCTACACCTTC. This translates into CASSVTPNYGYTF.

The chain combines TRBV5-5 with TRBJ2-4; D might be TRBD1 (6 bases). Between the trimmed V and J ends, which lost 0 bases and 3 bases, there was a span of 13 bases. The CDR3 runs to 16 residues. The germline gives CDR1 SGHKS, CDR2 YYEKEE (reference sequence). The CDR3 bases are TGTGCCAGCAGCTTGGGCGTAGGGGGTGGCAAAAACATTCAGTACTTC. Translating gives CASSLGVGGGKNIQYF.

The chain combines TRBV7-9 with TRBJ2-7; D remains unclear. The germline V gene encodes CDR1 SEHNR and CDR2 FQNEAQ (reference sequence). V was trimmed by 6 bases and J by 0 bases, leaving 12 bases between them. This CDR3 is built from 14 residues. CDR3 sequence: CASSRVHLSYEQYF. The CDR3 DNA reads as TGTGCCAGCAGTCGGGTACACCTCTCCTACGAGCAGTACTTC.

V usage is TRBV6-6 and J usage is TRBJ2-5; 7 nucleotides match TRBD2. Germline CDR1 reads MNHNY; CDR2 reads SVGAGI (reference sequence). J was trimmed by 8 bases and V by 6 bases; bases with no gene match: 9. CDR3 length: 13 residues. The CDR3 reads CASSQTGGGTQYF. In nucleotides, the CDR3 is TGTGCCAGCAGCCAGACTGGGGGGGGAACCCAGTACTTC.

The chain employs TRBV5-6 and TRBJ1-2; D uncertain. Germline lookup yields CDR1 SGHDT and CDR2 YYEEEE. Trimming left V 2 bases short and J 8 bases short, with 13 bases between. This CDR3 region has 13 residues. The CDR3: CASSFGVREGYTF. The DNA of the CDR3 is TGTGCCAGCAGCTTTGGGGTCAGAGAGGGCTACACCTTC. The whole variable domain, filled in from reference TRBV5-6 and TRBJ1-2, reads DAGVTQSPTHLIKTRGQQVTLRCSPKSGHDTVSWYQQALGQGPQFIFQYYEEEERQRGNFPDRFSGHQFPNYSSELNVNALLLGDSALYLCASSFGVREGYTFGSGTRLTVV.

This chain joins TRBV7-3 and TRBJ1-2, with D possibly matching TRBD1 (6 bases). This CDR3 contains 14 residues. V lost 4 bases, J lost 4 bases, and 13 bases lay in between. Germline V CDR1 and CDR2: SGHTA, FQGTGA. DNA for the CDR3: TGTGCCAGCAGCTCTCCAGAAGGGGGCTATGGCTACACCTTC. Its translation: CASSSPEGGYGYTF.

Here the CDR3 DNA reads TGTGCCACCAGCAGGGGGGGACTAGCGGGAGGGAATACGCAGTATTTT. Protein product: CATSRGGLAGGNTQYF. V and J are TRBV15 and TRBJ2-3; TRBD2 aligns across 16 bases. V shed 3 bases and J 7 bases; nucleotides not matched to a gene: 4. The CDR3 is 16 residues long. Germline V lookup: CDR1 LNHNV, CDR2 YYDKDF (reference sequence).

The chain uses TRBV29-1 and TRBJ2-3; D not resolved. This CDR3 spans 17 amino acids. V was pared by 6 bases and J by 1 base, with 23 bases between. CDR1 is SQVTM, CDR2 ANQGSEA, per germline. CDR3 in DNA: TGCAGCGTAGAGTTCGCAGGCCGCTTCTATGGCACAGATACGCAGTATTTT. Translated, it gives CSVEFAGRFYGTDTQYF.

The chain joins TRBV28 to TRBJ2-7, with D possibly being TRBD1 (6 bases). Trimming stripped 4 bases from V and 2 bases from J, with 18 bases between. Per the germline V gene, CDR1 is MDHEN and CDR2 is SYDVKM. This CDR3 is 16 amino acids long. Written as DNA, the CDR3 is TGTGCCAGCAGTTCCCGCATGCAGGGGCCCCCCTACGAGCAGTACTTC. Translation: CASSSRMQGPPYEQYF.

V gene TRBV7-2 combines with J gene TRBJ2-5; D possibly corresponds to TRBD2 (6 bases). The CDR3 runs to 15 residues. The V gene lost 0 bases and the J gene lost 5 bases, with 13 bases spanning the gap. CDR1 SGHTA and CDR2 FQGNSA come from the germline V gene. CDR3: CASSLAGLAMETQYF. For the CDR3, the DNA is TGTGCCAGCAGCTTAGCGGGGCTAGCGATGGAGACCCAGTACTTC.

The chain recombines TRBV19 with TRBJ1-1; D remains ambiguous. CDR1 is LNHDA, CDR2 SQIVND, per germline (reference sequence). The length of the CDR3 is 17 residues. The V end was cut by 2 bases, the J end by 4 bases, with 20 bases between. The CDR3 spells CASSIRNPGIRGTEAFF. The CDR3 nucleotides are TGTGCCAGTAGTATAAGGAATCCCGGGATCCGGGGCACTGAAGCTTTCTTT.

The chain carries TRBV25-1 and TRBJ1-5; the match to TRBD1 covers 7 bases. With 5 bases clipped from V and 6 bases from J, the junction kept 13 bases outside the gene matches. The CDR3 length is 16 residues. Germline assignment: CDR1 MGHDK and CDR2 SYGVNS. Here the CDR3 reads CASSSNGRQGCQPQHF. The CDR3 DNA reads as TGTGCCAGCAGTTCCAACGGAAGACAGGGATGTCAGCCCCAGCATTTT.

This chain links TRBV28 with TRBJ2-7; 8 positions agree with TRBD2. CDR3 length equals 15 residues. Germline CDR1 reads MDHEN; CDR2 reads SYDVKM. With V trimmed by 4 bases and J by 0 bases, 5 bases remained unmatched. The chain's CDR3 is CASSYSREGSYEQYF. The CDR3 DNA is TGTGCCAGCAGTTACTCTCGGGAGGGCTCCTACGAGCAGTACTTC.

The chain joins TRBV29-1 to TRBJ2-3; unclear D gene. The V gene's germline CDR1 is SQVTM and CDR2 ANQGSEA. The V and J ends lost 0 bases and 2 bases respectively, with 12 bases between them. The CDR3 has 15 residues. The CDR3 sequence is CSVEDPTPVTDTQYF. The CDR3 DNA is TGCAGCGTTGAAGATCCCACGCCAGTCACAGATACGCAGTATTTT.

In this sample, this clone turned up once. The chain joins TRBV25-1 to TRBJ1-1; D gene uncertain. CDR1 MGHDK and CDR2 SYGVNS come from the germline V gene. The CDR3 is 12 residues long. Trimming stripped 5 bases from V and 1 base from J, with 5 bases between. The CDR3 spells CASSRGNTEAFF. CDR3 coding DNA: TGTGCCAGCAGTCGAGGGAACACTGAAGCTTTCTTT.

V gene TRBV5-1 combines with J gene TRBJ1-1; no reliable D call. V lost 0 bases to trimming and J lost 1 base, with 22 bases between them. This CDR3 is built from 19 residues. Germline-derived CDR1 and CDR2 are SGHRS and YFSETQ. CDR3 amino acids: CASSLARGVGRRWNTEAFF. CDR3 DNA: TGCGCCAGCAGCTTGGCCCGAGGCGTCGGGAGAAGGTGGAACACTGAAGCTTTCTTT.

About this clone: Other DNA sequences in this specimen translate into the identical CDR3. The J gene is TRBJ2-2, the V gene TRBV5-1, with D perhaps TRBD1 (6 bases). CDR1 is SGHRS and CDR2 is YFSETQ in the germline V gene. The CDR3 is 14 amino acids. V was clipped by 2 bases and J by 2 bases, with 7 bases between them. The CDR3 sequence is CASSLQGNTGELFF. In DNA form, the CDR3 reads TGCGCCAGCAGCTTACAGGGAAACACCGGGGAGCTGTTTTTT.